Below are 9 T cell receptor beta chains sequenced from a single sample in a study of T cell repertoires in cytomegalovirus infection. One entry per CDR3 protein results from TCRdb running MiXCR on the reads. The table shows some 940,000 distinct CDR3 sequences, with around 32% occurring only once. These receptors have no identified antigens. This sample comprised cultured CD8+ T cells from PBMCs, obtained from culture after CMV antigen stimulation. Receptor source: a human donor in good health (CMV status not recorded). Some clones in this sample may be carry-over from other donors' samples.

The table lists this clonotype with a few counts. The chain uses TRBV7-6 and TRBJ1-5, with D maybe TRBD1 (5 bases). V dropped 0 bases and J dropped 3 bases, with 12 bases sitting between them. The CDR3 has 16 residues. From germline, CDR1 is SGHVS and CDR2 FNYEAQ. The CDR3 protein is CASSLARGGTNQPQHF. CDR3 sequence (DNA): TGTGCCAGCAGCTTAGCCCGGGGGGGGACCAATCAGCCCCAGCATTTT.

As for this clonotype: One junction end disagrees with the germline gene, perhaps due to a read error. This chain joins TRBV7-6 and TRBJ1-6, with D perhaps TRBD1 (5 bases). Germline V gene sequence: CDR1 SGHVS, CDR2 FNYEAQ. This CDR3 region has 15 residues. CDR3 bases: TGTGCCAGCAGCGCCCAACTAAAGGGGAATTCATCCCTCCACTTT. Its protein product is CASSAQLKGNSSLHF.

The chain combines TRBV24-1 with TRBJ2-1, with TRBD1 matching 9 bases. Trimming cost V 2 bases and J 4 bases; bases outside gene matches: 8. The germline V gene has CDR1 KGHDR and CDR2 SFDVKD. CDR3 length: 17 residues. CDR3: CATSDSTRDRVYNEQFF. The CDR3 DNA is TGTGCCACCAGTGATTCAACCCGGGACAGGGTTTACAATGAGCAGTTCTTC.

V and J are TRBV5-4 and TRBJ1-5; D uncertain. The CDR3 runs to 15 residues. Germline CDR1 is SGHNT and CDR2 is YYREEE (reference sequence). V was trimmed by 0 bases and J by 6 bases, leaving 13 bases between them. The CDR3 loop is CASSLDGVGIQPQHF. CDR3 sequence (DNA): TGTGCCAGCAGCTTGGACGGGGTCGGGATTCAGCCCCAGCATTTT. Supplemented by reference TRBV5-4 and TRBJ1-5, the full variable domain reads ETGVTQSPTHLIKTRGQQVTLRCSSQSGHNTVSWYQQALGQGPQFIFQYYREEENGRGNFPPRFSGLQFPNYSSELNVNALELDDSALYLCASSLDGVGIQPQHFGDGTRLSIL.

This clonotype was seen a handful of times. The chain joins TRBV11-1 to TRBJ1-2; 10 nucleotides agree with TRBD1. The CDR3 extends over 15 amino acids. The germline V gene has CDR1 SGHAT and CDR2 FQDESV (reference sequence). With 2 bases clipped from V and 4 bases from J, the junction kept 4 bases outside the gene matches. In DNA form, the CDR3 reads TGTGCCAGCAGCTTACGGGGACAGGGGATCTATGGCTACACCTTC. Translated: CASSLRGQGIYGYTF.

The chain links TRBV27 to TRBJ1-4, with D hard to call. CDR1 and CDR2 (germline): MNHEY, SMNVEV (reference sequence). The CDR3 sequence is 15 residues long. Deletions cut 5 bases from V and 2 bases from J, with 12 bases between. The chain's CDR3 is CASSPIQSTNEKLFF. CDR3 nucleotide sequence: TGTGCCAGCAGTCCGATACAGAGCACTAATGAAAAACTGTTTTTT.

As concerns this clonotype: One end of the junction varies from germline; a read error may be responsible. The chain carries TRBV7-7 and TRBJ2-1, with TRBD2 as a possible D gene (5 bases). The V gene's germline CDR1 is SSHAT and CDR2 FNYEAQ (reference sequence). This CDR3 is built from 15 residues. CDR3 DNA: TGTGCTAGCAGCTTAGCTAGCAGTAATTACAATGAGCAGTTCTTC. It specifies CASSLASSNYNEQFF.

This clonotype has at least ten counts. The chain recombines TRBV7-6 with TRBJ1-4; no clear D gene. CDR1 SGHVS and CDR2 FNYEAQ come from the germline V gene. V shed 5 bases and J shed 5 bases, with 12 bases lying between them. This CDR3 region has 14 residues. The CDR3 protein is CASSSGKWNEKLFF. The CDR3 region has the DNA TGTGCCAGCAGCAGCGGGAAGTGGAATGAAAAACTGTTTTTT.

The CDR3 nucleotides read TGTGCCAGCAGCCGGACAGGGGGCAGTCAGCCCCAGCATTTT. Its translation is CASSRTGGSQPQHF. The chain joins TRBV6-6 to TRBJ1-5; 11 nucleotides line up with TRBD1. The CDR3 has 14 residues. Looked up from germline, CDR1 is MNHNY and CDR2 is SVGAGI (reference sequence). V shed 6 bases, J shed 6 bases, and the junction held 4 bases outside the gene matches.